This T cell receptor beta chain derives from a study of T cells in Graves' hyperthyroidism and ophthalmopathy. About the study: Peripheral blood specimens were obtained at initial diagnosis, prior to any treatment.

Study observations and caveats: Ophthalmopathy was predicted by the model a median of about six months ahead of onset.

Patients having uncontrolled infection, another autoimmune disease, pregnancy or lactation were not included. For this clonotype: Antigen: not known.

Amplified TCR beta CDR3 regions derived from RNA transcripts. The HTBI primer set was used in a first-round RT-PCR of the TCR CDR3. TCRdb recomputed calls from the multiplex PCR reads with MiXCR, one row per CDR3 protein. The sample has roughly 350,000 distinct CDR3 sequences; more than 11% are singletons. The germline gives CDR1 SGHAT, CDR2 FQNNGV. The V segment lost 6 bases and the J segment 7 bases; nucleotides outside the gene matches: 15. This CDR3 spans 16 amino acids. Sequencing was performed on blood. The V and J genes are TRBV11-2 and TRBJ2-7; 10 bases match TRBD2. The sequence was obtained from a woman in her 30s with Graves' hyperthyroidism. The CDR3 loop is CASRPEGSGRLWEQYF. In DNA form, the CDR3 reads TGTGCCAGCAGGCCAGAGGGTAGCGGGAGGTTGTGGGAGCAGTACTTC. Looking up the rest from reference TRBV11-2 and TRBJ2-7 gives the full variable domain: EAGVAQSPRYKIIEKRQSVAFWCNPISGHATLYWYQQILGQGPKLLIQFQNNGVVDDSQLPKDRFSAERLKGVDSTLKIQPAKLEDSAVYLCASRPEGSGRLWEQYFGPGTRLTVT.